This T cell receptor beta chain was obtained from a study of cytomegalovirus exposure and HLA in healthy donors (dated by TCRdb to 2017 to 2019). For context, the study as a whole: In an earlier analysis of approximately 500 of the donors, under 300 Gb of sequence data and about 110 million unique TCR beta sequences from 180 million or so T cells were reported. Donor age, sex, ethnicity and CMV serostatus were compiled together with the repertoire data. Among 350 to 400 genotyped donors of the cohort, an average of approximately 240,000 unique TCR beta nucleotide sequences were sequenced per donor, about a sixth of them non-productive. Using immunosequencing, the study profiled T cell repertoires from 666 subjects and related those repertoires to cytomegalovirus serostatus. A later analysis re-analyzed previously published TCR beta repertoires from 600 to 850 donors and added high-resolution HLA genotyping to study TCR occurrence patterns. To predict cytomegalovirus infection status, the study combined high-throughput TCR immunosequencing, statistical association of individual TCRs with disease status, and machine learning. To decide whether each TCR beta V gene segment behaved as functional or pseudogenic, an earlier analysis of 587 of the donors relied on high-throughput TCR beta sequencing. Of the approximately 400 genotyped donors, approximately 80% fell in the genetic ancestry cluster associated with self-reported Caucasian donors. The study aimed to test whether signatures of past pathogen exposure could be identified by cataloging public T cell receptors. Rather than using new phenotypic data, the later analysis identified candidate immune exposures from TCR beta sequences and from how often those sequences occurred across donors. In addition to the first cohort of 666 subjects, a separate validation cohort of 120 different subjects was used. Class I and class II HLA loci were covered by the typing at four-digit resolution. Every discovery cohort repertoire had been produced on one sequencing platform. A later genetic analysis took genome-wide SNP genotypes for about 55% of the 666 donors and used that subset as a discovery cohort. The number of donors typed differed by locus, with roughly 629-640 for A, B, C, DRB1 and DQB1, 522 for DQA1, over 600 for DPA1, and 450 to 480 for DPB1. About five DR-DQ haplotypes were treated as single units for association and clustering because of strong linkage in the cohort. An early release that covered about 600 HLA-typed donors contained about 300 gigabases of sequencing data and tens of millions of unique TCR sequences.

Overall results and qualifications from the work: According to a later analysis, TCR association rates differed among HLA loci, with DRB1 alleles showing the most associated TCRs and HLA-C alleles showing the fewest. In this cohort, only TCR beta chains were sequenced, and detectable features were limited by the absence of alpha or paired-chain data. In a later analysis, several top co-occurrence clusters were reported to appear linked to parvovirus B19, influenza, CMV and Epstein-Barr virus. Strong co-occurrence of HLA alleles, especially DR and DQ, made assigning TCR associations to individual alleles difficult. A further reported finding was that TCR beta sequences accurately predicted the HLA-A and HLA-B alleles for most subjects in the first cohort. In both the original and validation cohorts, the classifier was reported to diagnose cytomegalovirus status with high specificity and sensitivity. The authors suggested that the approach could potentially be generalized to other disease states and immunological phenotypes. In a later analysis, HLA-associated TCR beta chains showed more clonal expansion and lower generation probabilities than non-associated chains that were equally common. In a later analysis, most CMV-associated TCR beta chains were found to appear HLA-restricted, with HLA associations seemingly driven largely by CMV exposure. For the cohort, immune exposure information was limited to CMV serostatus. HLA typing was unavailable for some donors at each locus, so association tests used only the typed subset. Presence/absence analyses assumed roughly uniform sequencing depth across donors, an assumption that may not hold. Seventeen rarely observed V segments, including chromosome 9 orphons, were excluded from the earlier analysis of some 590 of the donors because counts were too low. Linkage disequilibrium might explain the correlated functional status among segregating V segments, but an unknown experimental factor could not be excluded. A cluster of highly shared sequence variants was judged likely to represent a technical artifact of the sequencing pipeline. In an earlier analysis of some 640 of the donors, most TCR beta V segments were observed in productive rearrangements about 87% or about 30% of the time, broadly matching IMGT annotations. At a false discovery rate of 0.05, a later analysis linked around 17,000 TCR beta sequences to specific HLA alleles. The study gave a list of over 150 TCR beta chains associated with cytomegalovirus. In a later genetic analysis, fewer N-insertions in productive TCRs were reported among donors in an Asian-associated ancestry cluster than the approximately 630-donor mean. In vitro tests confirmed that three of the cytomegalovirus-associated TCR beta chains recognize cytomegalovirus antigens. While some public TCRs were present in many individuals, most TCR sequences turned up only very rarely across donors. A later genetic analysis associated a missense DCLRE1C variant with V-gene and J-gene trimming of TCR beta chains, and an independent cohort replicated the association.

In total, just over 650 healthy bone marrow donors made up the cohort. Cohort members were all nominally healthy when sampled, although unrecorded immune exposures were likely present. The donor was CMV seropositive and belonged to the group of about 290 seropositive cohort members. Each donor provided a peripheral blood sample, and peripheral blood mononuclear cells were used for TCR beta sequencing. The Qiagen DNeasy Blood Extraction Kit was used to extract genomic DNA from the blood cell samples. As for this clone: Its target antigen remains unknown. No much larger clonotype is one base removed from it; base qualities were not supplied.

Library construction relied on the immunoSEQ multiplex PCR assay. The multiplex PCR relied on a mix of 60 forward primers for TCR Vbeta segments and 13 reverse primers for TCR Jbeta segments. The CDR3 region of rearranged TCR beta genes was amplified from genomic DNA with a multiplex PCR assay. On the Illumina HiSeq System, the amplified TCR beta libraries were sequenced as 87-base-pair reads. Turning to the authors' computational methods: In a later analysis, 70 million to 95 million unique TCR beta chains were counted across the 650 to 750 repertoires, and around 10 million of these chains were shared by at least two donors. Raw reads were error-corrected and collapsed into unique sequences with a nearest-neighbor algorithm that merged closely related sequences to remove PCR and sequencing errors. V, D and J gene segments were assigned by aligning CDR3 sequences to IMGT reference sequences. For a sequence to be retained, a match of at least six nucleotides was required to both a V gene segment and a J gene segment. Rearrangements were called productive when the CDR3 lacked stop codons and stayed in frame with V and J; all others were non-productive. CDR3 was defined according to IMGT convention as the region running from the second conserved V-encoded cysteine to the conserved J-encoded phenylalanine. The earlier analysis of approximately 590 of the donors excluded any sequence lacking an unambiguous match to a single V gene segment. An earlier analysis of some 500 of the donors classified V segments as functional when productive rearrangements were above 56.7% and as segregating when the standard deviation between donors was above 5%. A statistical classification framework was built to diagnose cytomegalovirus status from the catalog of TCR beta chain sequences. A later analysis assigned V and J genes by comparing TCR nucleotide sequences with IMGT/GENE-DB human TR gene sequences. A later analysis assigned CDR3 sequences and most-parsimonious VDJ recombination scenarios with the TCRdist pipeline. In a later analysis, each TCR beta chain was defined by its CDR3 amino acid sequence together with its V-gene family, and reads without a unique V-gene family were excluded. As a way to deal with suspected cross-contamination and a sequencing artifact, a later analysis dropped more than 500 nucleotide sequences that were highly shared and had low generation probability. A later analysis calculated a clonal expansion index for each public chain from normalized within-repertoire ranks of inferred template counts. In a later analysis, generation probabilities were computed using a VDJ recombination model fitted to out-of-frame rearrangements, and the results were checked against IGoR. In a later analysis, hypergeometric tests were used to score TCR-TCR, TCR-HLA and TCR-CMV co-occurrence, with a repertoire-size bias correction applied to TCR pairs. A later analysis estimated false discovery rates by permuting HLA or CMV assignments 20 times. A later analysis grouped co-occurring TCRs with DBSCAN, adding TCRdist sequence similarity when clustering within HLA-allele-positive subsets. Co-occurrence clustering excluded repertoires with fewer than 30,000 or more than 120,000 public chains, plus five with anomalous nucleotide sharing. TCRdb's version of the immuneACCESS table is confined to in-frame rearrangements and falls short of the full clone set. An unresolved V gene accounts for under half of the shortfall where checked; the remainder is of unknown origin. V and J calls plus clone size are reproduced from that table; the DNA served to infer D and trimming. For this sample the table gives about 110,000 clones, of which about 80% were detected only once. Around 5.1% of the sample is held by the ten biggest clonotypes.

The source material was PBMCs. This receptor was obtained from a female donor in good health and CMV-seropositive.

CDR3 reads: CASSELAGGSELNTIYF. The DNA sequence is as follows: TGTGCCAGCAGTGAACTCGCGGGGGGCAGCGAGCTTAACACCATATATTTT. The chain is made from TRBV6-1 and TRBJ1-3; the D gene is perhaps TRBD1, on 6 matching bases. The CDR3 sequence holds 17 residues, the cysteine and phenylalanine included. Just CDR3 DNA is preserved here, 51 bases in frame from base 1. Taken from the germline V gene, the CDR1 and CDR2 loops are MNHNS and SASEGT. V is shortened by 2 bases, J by 7 bases, and the region joining them spans 21 bases.